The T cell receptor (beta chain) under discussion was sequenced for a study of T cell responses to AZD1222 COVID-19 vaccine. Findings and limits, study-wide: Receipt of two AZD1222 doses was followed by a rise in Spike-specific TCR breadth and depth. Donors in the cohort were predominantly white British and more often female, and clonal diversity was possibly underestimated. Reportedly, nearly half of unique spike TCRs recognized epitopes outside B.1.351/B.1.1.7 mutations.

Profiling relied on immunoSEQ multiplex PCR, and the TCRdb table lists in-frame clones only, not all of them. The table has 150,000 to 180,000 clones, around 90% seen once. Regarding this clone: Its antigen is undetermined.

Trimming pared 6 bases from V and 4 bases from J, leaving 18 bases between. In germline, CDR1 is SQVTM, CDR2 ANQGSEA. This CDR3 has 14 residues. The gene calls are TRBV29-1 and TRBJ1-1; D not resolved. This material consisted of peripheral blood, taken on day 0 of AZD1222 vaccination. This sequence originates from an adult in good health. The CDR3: CSVRGRQEVTEAFF. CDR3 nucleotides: TGCAGCGTGCGGGGTAGGCAAGAAGTCACTGAAGCTTTCTTT.